The 20 T cell receptor beta chains reported below all come from one sample, sequenced in a study of metastatic and nonmetastatic thyroid tumors. Through MiXCR, TCRdb re-clonotyped the PCR reads. The sample lists about 35,000 clones; 25% to 30% were seen once. No patient received treatment before thyroid surgery. The source material was blood. The receptors come from a female donor with papillary thyroid cancer or a benign thyroid nodule (not recorded which). Some clones in this sample may be carry-over from other donors' samples.

In this sample, this clone turned up a few times. This rearrangement joins TRBV12-3 or TRBV12-4 to TRBJ2-2, with D perhaps TRBD2 (5 bases). Trimming took 9 bases from V and 5 from J, leaving 10 bases between them. The CDR3 totals 12 residues. The chain's CDR3 is CARSGRTGELFF. The CDR3 DNA follows: TGTGCCAGAAGCGGAAGGACCGGGGAGCTGTTTTTT.

This clone appeared once. This chain links TRBV3-1 with TRBJ2-6; D unclear. The CDR3 consists of 16 residues. CDR1 and CDR2 from the germline V gene are LGHDT and YNNKEL (reference sequence). Trimming cost V 4 bases and J 1 base, with 11 bases left between them. CDR3 residues: CASSLHRGSGANVLTF. CDR3 nucleotides: TGTGCCAGCAGCCTCCATCGTGGGTCTGGGGCCAACGTCCTGACTTTC.

Relative to its sample, this clone is medium-sized. V usage is TRBV2 and J usage is TRBJ2-7; D is ambiguous. Germline V gives CDR1 SNHLY, CDR2 FYNNEI. The CDR3 covers 13 residues. Trimming pared 5 bases from V and 0 bases from J, leaving 8 bases between. DNA for the CDR3: TGTGCCAGCAGTAGAGGCAGCTCCTACGAGCAGTACTTC. Amino acids: CASSRGSSYEQYF.

There are many counts of this clone. V gene TRBV6-1 combines with J gene TRBJ1-4; a possible D gene is TRBD1 (6 bases). Deletions cut 6 bases from V and 7 bases from J, with 15 bases between. Germline loops: CDR1 MNHNS, CDR2 SASEGT. The CDR3 has 14 amino acids. The CDR3, as DNA: TGTGCCAGCAGCCTGGGCGAAGGGGGTGAAAAACTGTTTTTT. Residues: CASSLGEGGEKLFF.

This clone was counted ten times or more. Other DNA sequences in the same sample also yield this CDR3. V and J are TRBV20-1 and TRBJ2-3; 10 bases match TRBD2. CDR3 size: 14 residues. V shed 5 bases, J shed 4 bases, and the junction held 6 bases outside the gene matches. Germline assignment: CDR1 DFQATT and CDR2 SNEGSKA (reference sequence). CDR3 residues: CSAPSGRASDTQYF. In nucleotides, the CDR3 is TGCAGTGCTCCCAGCGGGAGGGCGTCAGATACGCAGTATTTT.

This clone was detected ten times or more. This chain joins TRBV6-1 and TRBJ2-3; D remains ambiguous. CDR3 length: 12 amino acids. Germline CDR1 and CDR2: MNHNS and SASEGT. The V gene lost 4 bases and the J gene lost 8 bases, with 10 bases spanning the gap. Written as DNA, the CDR3 is TGTGCCAGCAGTGCGGGTTACGGTACGCAGTATTTT. Translating gives CASSAGYGTQYF.

This clone was counted many times. V usage is TRBV3-1 and J usage is TRBJ2-2; TRBD2 is a possible D gene (5 bases). V lost 2 bases and J 4 bases, leaving 8 bases between the germline ends. The CDR3 sequence is 14 residues long. Germline CDR1 LGHDT, CDR2 YNNKEL (reference sequence). The CDR3 DNA reads as TGTGCCAGCAGCCAATTTGCGGGCACCGGGGAGCTGTTTTTT. This codes for CASSQFAGTGELFF. The variable domain in full, with the rest retrieved from reference TRBV3-1 and TRBJ2-2, is DTAVSQTPKYLVTQMGNDKSIKCEQNLGHDTMYWYKQDSKKFLKIMFSYNNKELIINETVPNRFSPKSPDKAHLNLHINSLELGDSAVYFCASSQFAGTGELFFGEGSRLTVL.

This clone was observed a few times. The chain employs TRBV6-2 or TRBV6-3 and TRBJ1-2; D uncertain. The CDR3 is made up of 12 amino acids. Trimming stripped 7 bases from V and 7 bases from J, with 13 bases between. CDR1 and CDR2 from the germline V gene are MNHEY and SVGEGT. CDR3 DNA sequence: TGTGCCAGCACCCGCGGGGTGGGTGGCTACACCTTC. Encoded protein: CASTRGVGGYTF.

V and J are TRBV12-3 or TRBV12-4 and TRBJ2-5, with 8 bases lining up with TRBD2. This CDR3 contains 13 residues. V shed 6 bases and J 5 bases; nucleotides not matched to a gene: 5. CDR3 bases: TGTGCCAGCAGAGCGGGAGTGCGGGAGACCCAGTACTTC. Amino acid sequence: CASRAGVRETQYF.

This clone was seen at least ten times. The V gene is TRBV12-3 or TRBV12-4, the J gene TRBJ2-6; D not certain. CDR3 length: 14 residues. The V end lost 8 bases, the J end lost 0 bases, and 8 bases lay between the germline ends. CDR3 sequence: CASGVSSGANVLTF. CDR3 DNA sequence: TGTGCCAGCGGGGTATCCTCTGGGGCCAACGTCCTGACTTTC.

This clone is medium-sized (0.01 to 0.1%). The chain has TRBV12-3 or TRBV12-4 and TRBJ1-2, with D perhaps TRBD1 (5 bases). The CDR3 is 12 amino acids. With 7 bases removed from V and 8 bases from J, the gap between germline ends came to 14 bases. The CDR3 bases are TGTGCCAGCACCGTGGGGCTGAGAGGCTACACCTTC. This translates into CASTVGLRGYTF.

This clone was detected ten times or more. This specimen includes other DNA sequences encoding the same CDR3. CDR3 region: CASSQPRETGGYGYTF. CDR3 sequence (DNA): TGTGCCAGCAGCCAGCCCCGGGAGACCGGGGGCTATGGCTACACCTTC. The chain is built from TRBV4-2 and TRBJ1-2; tentatively, D is TRBD1 (5 bases). CDR1 and CDR2 (germline): LGHNA, YNFKEQ. The CDR3 length is 16 residues. V gave up 3 bases and J gave up 4 bases, with 18 bases separating them.

This clone has at least ten counts. One end of the junction does not line up with germline, which may come from a read error. The chain is built from TRBV20-1 and TRBJ1-4; maybe TRBD1 (6 bases). The CDR3 sequence is 12 residues long. Per germline, CDR1 DFQATT and CDR2 SNEGSKA (reference sequence). The CDR3 DNA follows: TGCAGTGCTAGGGGGGGGGCGGAAATACTGTTTTTT. It translates to CSARGGAEILFF.

This clone was recorded many times. A read error may explain this, as a much larger clone is one base away. V and J are TRBV12-3 or TRBV12-4 and TRBJ1-2; TRBD1 might be the D (6 bases). The length of the CDR3 is 15 residues. This chain's CDR3 is CAGSSRGIKNYGYTF. DNA of the CDR3: TGTGCCGGCAGTTCCAGGGGTATTAAAAACTATGGCTACACCTTC.

As concerns this clone: A read error may produce the germline difference seen at one junction end. The V call is TRBV2, the J call TRBJ2-4, with 11 bases aligning to TRBD2. CDR1 and CDR2 from the germline V gene are SNHLY and FYNNEI. The CDR3 totals 14 residues. CDR3: CASSAGIAGGFHYF. In nucleotides, the CDR3 is TGTGCCAGCAGTGCAGGAATAGCGGGAGGGTTTCATTACTTC. Drawing the rest from reference TRBV2 and TRBJ2-4, the complete variable domain is EPEVTQTPSHQVTQMGQEVILRCVPISNHLYFYWYRQILGQKVEFLVSFYNNEISEKSEIFDDQFSVERPDGSNFTLKIRSTKLEDSAMYFCASSAGIAGGFHYFGAGTRLSVL.

This clone is medium-sized within its sample. The gene calls are TRBV18 and TRBJ2-7; D tentatively reads TRBD1 or TRBD2 (5 bases each). The V end was cut by 3 bases, the J end by 4 bases, with 13 bases between. The CDR3 is 14 amino acids. In germline, CDR1 is KGHSH, CDR2 LQKENI. The CDR3 here is CASSPAGTDYEQYF. The CDR3 bases are TGTGCCAGCTCACCGGCCGGGACGGATTACGAGCAGTACTTC.

Points on this clone: A read error may produce the germline difference seen at one junction end. The chain combines TRBV3-1 with TRBJ2-7, with D possibly TRBD2 on 5 matching bases. The germline V gene encodes CDR1 LGHDT and CDR2 YNNKEL (reference sequence). The CDR3 length is 12 residues. DNA of the CDR3: TGTGCCAGCAGCCTAGTAGGAGGCGAGCATTACTTC. Its translation is CASSLVGGEHYF.

The chain joins TRBV12-3 or TRBV12-4 to TRBJ1-6; D possibly corresponds to TRBD1 (5 bases). This CDR3 region has 14 residues. The V end was cut by 3 bases, the J end by 6 bases, with 9 bases between. In DNA form, the CDR3 reads TGTGCCAGCAGTTTTGGGGACTTTAATTCACCCCTCCACTTT. Its translation is CASSFGDFNSPLHF.

This clone was recorded many times. V is TRBV29-1 and J is TRBJ1-2; D is undetermined. There are 13 residues in the CDR3. Trimming stripped 3 bases from V and 6 bases from J, with 14 bases between. The germline V gene encodes CDR1 SQVTM and CDR2 ANQGSEA. CDR3 sequence reads: CSVDFTVEDGYTF. As DNA, the CDR3 is TGCAGCGTTGATTTTACGGTGGAAGATGGCTACACCTTC.

This clone was seen only once. This chain uses TRBV20-1 with TRBJ1-3; unclear D gene. V lost 6 bases and J lost 2, with 17 bases in between. The germline V gene encodes CDR1 DFQATT and CDR2 SNEGSKA (reference sequence). The CDR3 is 15 residues long. The CDR3 here is CSALLWGGTGNTIYF. The CDR3 DNA reads as TGCAGTGCCCTTTTATGGGGAGGAACTGGAAACACCATATATTTT.